This T cell receptor (beta chain) was observed in a study of CD8+ T cells in alopecia areata. Reverse transcription of extracted RNA yielded cDNA, which provided the sequencing template. Repertoires were generated with immunoSEQ multiplex PCR, while TCRdb's copy carries only in-frame clones and drops some. This sample has 120,000 or so clones, with about 51% found just once. With 0 bases removed from V and 4 bases from J, the gap between germline ends came to 1 base. The germline gives CDR1 DFQATT, CDR2 SNEGSKA (reference sequence). The CDR3 sequence is 11 residues long. Study observations and caveats: It was less clear whether patients shared TCRs than it was in mice, possibly because of HLA. More clonal than normal scalp was lesional scalp, particularly alopecia totalis/universalis.

This clone appeared a few times. Its antigen is not identified. As part of sample collection, lesional scalp punch biopsies and peripheral blood were taken from alopecia areata patients. The V gene is TRBV20-1, the J gene TRBJ1-3, with D unresolved. The sample was NKG2D-low CD8+ T cells sorted from blood. The receptor was derived from a human donor with alopecia areata. The CDR3 DNA follows: TGCAGTGCTAGAGAGGGAAACACCATATATTTT. This encodes CSAREGNTIYF.